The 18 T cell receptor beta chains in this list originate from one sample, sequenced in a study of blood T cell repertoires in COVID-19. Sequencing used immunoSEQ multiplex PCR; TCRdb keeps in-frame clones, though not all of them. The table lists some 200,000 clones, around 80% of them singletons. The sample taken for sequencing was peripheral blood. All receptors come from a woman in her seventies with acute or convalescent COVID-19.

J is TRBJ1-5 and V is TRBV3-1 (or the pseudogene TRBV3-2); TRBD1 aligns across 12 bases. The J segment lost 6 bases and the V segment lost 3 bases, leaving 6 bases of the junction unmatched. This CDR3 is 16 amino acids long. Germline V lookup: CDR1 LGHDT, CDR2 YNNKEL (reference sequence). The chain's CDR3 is CASSHGGTGGVQPQHF. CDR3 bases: TGTGCCAGCAGCCATGGGGGGACAGGGGGCGTTCAGCCCCAGCATTTT.

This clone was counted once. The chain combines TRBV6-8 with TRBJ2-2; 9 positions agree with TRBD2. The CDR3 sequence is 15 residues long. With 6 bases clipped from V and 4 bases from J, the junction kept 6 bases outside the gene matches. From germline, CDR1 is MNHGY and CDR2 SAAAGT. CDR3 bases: TGTGCCAGCAGGATAGCGGGAGAGAGCACCGGGGAGCTGTTTTTT. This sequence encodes CASRIAGESTGELFF.

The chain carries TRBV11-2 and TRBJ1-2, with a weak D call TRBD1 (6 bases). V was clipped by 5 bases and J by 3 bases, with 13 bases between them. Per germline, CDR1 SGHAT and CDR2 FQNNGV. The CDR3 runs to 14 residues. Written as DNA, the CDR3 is TGTGCCAGCAGCCTAAACAGGGCCGACTATGGCTACACCTTC. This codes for CASSLNRADYGYTF.

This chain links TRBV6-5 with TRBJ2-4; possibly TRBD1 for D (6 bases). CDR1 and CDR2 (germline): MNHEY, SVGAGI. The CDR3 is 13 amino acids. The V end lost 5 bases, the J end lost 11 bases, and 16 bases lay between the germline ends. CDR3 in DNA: TGTGCCAGCAGTCCCGAAACAGGGTACCTTCAGTACTTC. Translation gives CASSPETGYLQYF.

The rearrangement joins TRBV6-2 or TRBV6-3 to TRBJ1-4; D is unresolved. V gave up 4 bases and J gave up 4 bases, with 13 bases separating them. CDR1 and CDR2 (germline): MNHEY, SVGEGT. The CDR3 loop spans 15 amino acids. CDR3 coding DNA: TGTGCCAGCAGTTTAAAATCGCATAGTAATGAAAAACTGTTTTTT. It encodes CASSLKSHSNEKLFF.

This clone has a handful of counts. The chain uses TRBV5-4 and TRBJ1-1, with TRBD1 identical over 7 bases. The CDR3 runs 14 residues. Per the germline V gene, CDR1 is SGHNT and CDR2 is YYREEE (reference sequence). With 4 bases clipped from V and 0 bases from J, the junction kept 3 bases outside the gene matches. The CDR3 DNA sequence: TGTGCCAGCAGCCGGGGACAGATGAACACTGAAGCTTTCTTT. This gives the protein CASSRGQMNTEAFF.

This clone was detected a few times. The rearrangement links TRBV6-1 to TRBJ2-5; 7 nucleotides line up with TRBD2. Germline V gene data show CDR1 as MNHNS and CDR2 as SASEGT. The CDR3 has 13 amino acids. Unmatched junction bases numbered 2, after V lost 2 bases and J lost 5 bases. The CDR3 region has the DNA TGTGCCAGCAGTGAACAGGGAGGGGAGACCCAGTACTTC. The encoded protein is CASSEQGGETQYF.

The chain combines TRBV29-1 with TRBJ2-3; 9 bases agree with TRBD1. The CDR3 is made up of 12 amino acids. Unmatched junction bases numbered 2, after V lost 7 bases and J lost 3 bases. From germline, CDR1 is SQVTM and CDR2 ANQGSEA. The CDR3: CSADRGTDTQYF. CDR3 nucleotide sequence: TGCAGCGCCGACAGGGGGACAGATACGCAGTATTTT.

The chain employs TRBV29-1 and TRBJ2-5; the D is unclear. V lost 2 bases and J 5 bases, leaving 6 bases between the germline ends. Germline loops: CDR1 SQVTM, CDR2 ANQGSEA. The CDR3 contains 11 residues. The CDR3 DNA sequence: TGCAGCGTTGAATCCGGGGAGACCCAGTACTTC. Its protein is CSVESGETQYF.

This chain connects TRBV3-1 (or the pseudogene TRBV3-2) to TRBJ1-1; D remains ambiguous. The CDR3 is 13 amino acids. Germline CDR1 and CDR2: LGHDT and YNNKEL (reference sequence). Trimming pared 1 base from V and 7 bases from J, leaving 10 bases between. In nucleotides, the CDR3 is TGTGCCAGCAGCCAAGGGGCGACGAATGAAGCTTTCTTT. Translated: CASSQGATNEAFF.

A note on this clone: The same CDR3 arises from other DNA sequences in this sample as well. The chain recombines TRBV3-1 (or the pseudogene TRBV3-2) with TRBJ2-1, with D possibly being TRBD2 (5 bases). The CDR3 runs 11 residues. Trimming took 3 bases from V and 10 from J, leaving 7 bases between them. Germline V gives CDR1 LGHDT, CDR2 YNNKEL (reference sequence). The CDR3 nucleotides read TGTGCCAGCAGCCAGGAGCGGGAGCAGTTCTTC. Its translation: CASSQEREQFF.

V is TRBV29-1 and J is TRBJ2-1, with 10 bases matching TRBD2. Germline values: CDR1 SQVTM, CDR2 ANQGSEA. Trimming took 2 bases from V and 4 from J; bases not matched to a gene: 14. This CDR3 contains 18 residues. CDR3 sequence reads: CSVEPSLAGAIGYNEQFF. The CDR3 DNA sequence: TGCAGCGTTGAACCGTCCCTAGCGGGGGCGATCGGGTACAATGAGCAGTTCTTC.

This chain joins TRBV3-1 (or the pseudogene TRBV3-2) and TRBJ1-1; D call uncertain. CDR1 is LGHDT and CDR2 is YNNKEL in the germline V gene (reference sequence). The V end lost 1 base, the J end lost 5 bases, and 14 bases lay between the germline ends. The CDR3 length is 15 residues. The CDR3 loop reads CASSQVPSSGTEAFF. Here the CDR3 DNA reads TGTGCCAGCAGCCAAGTACCCTCCTCCGGGACTGAAGCTTTCTTT.

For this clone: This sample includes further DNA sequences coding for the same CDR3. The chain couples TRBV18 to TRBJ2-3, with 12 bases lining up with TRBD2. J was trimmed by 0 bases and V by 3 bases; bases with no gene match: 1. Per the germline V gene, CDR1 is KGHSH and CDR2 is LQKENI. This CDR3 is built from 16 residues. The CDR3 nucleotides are TGTGCCAGCTCACCCGGGACTAGCGGGAGCACAGATACGCAGTATTTT. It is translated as CASSPGTSGSTDTQYF. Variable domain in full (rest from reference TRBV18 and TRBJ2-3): NAGVMQNPRHLVRRRGQEARLRCSPMKGHSHVYWYRQLPEEGLKFMVYLQKENIIDESGMPKERFSAEFPKEGPSILRIQQVVRGDSAAYFCASSPGTSGSTDTQYFGPGTRLTVL.

This CDR3 is CASSLRTGSASGNTIYF. As DNA, the CDR3 is TGTGCCAGCAGTCTAAGGACAGGGTCGGCCTCTGGAAACACCATATATTTT. This sequence joins TRBV6-6 and TRBJ1-3; 8 bases map to TRBD1. Germline V lookup: CDR1 MNHNY, CDR2 SVGAGI (reference sequence). V lost 5 bases to trimming and J lost 0 bases; unmatched junction nucleotides: 9. The CDR3 has 17 residues.

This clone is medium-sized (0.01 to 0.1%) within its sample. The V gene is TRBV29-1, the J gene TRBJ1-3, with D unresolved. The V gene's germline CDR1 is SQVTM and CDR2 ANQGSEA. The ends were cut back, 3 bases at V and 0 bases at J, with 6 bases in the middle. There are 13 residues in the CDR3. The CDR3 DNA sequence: TGCAGCGTTGAGGGCAACTCTGGAAACACCATATATTTT. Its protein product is CSVEGNSGNTIYF. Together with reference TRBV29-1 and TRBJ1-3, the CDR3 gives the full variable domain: SAVISQKPSRDICQRGTSLTIQCQVDSQVTMMFWYRQQPGQSLTLIATANQGSEATYESGFVIDKFPISRPNLTFSTLTVSNMSPEDSSIYLCSVEGNSGNTIYFGEGSWLTVV.

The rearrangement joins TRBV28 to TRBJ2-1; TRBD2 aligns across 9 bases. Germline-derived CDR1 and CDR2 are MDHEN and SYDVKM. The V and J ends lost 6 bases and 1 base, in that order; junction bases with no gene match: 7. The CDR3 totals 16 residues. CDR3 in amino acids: CASSTLAGASYNEQFF. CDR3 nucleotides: TGTGCCAGCAGCACGTTAGCGGGAGCATCCTACAATGAGCAGTTCTTC.

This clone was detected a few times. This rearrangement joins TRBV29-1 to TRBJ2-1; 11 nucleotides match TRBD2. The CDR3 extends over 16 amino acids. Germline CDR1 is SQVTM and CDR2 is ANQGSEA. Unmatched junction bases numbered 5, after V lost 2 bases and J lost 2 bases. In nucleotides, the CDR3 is TGCAGCGTTGAATCGCCGGGACTAGCGGCCTACAATGAGCAGTTCTTC. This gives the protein CSVESPGLAAYNEQFF.